This paragraph reports one T cell receptor (beta chain). Its antigen remains unidentified. Terminally differentiated effector memory CD45RA+ cells were left out of the naive CD8 fraction, which was CD45RO-negative and positively selected for CCR7. The data were obtained in a study of shared clonotypes between healthy human individuals. Findings and caveats of the study: What naive subsets generally showed was a larger estimated richness than memory subsets showed. Donor scarcity curtailed the genetic and exposure-history diversity represented herein. Generation probability values for non-shared clonotypes were lower than those for clonotypes shared by all four donors.

Each replicate PCR on the sorted subsets used 150 to 200 ng DNA (roughly 27,000 T cell genomes). Only in-frame clones appear in the TCRdb table, and some are missing; sequencing was by immunoSEQ multiplex PCR. Among about 650,000 clones listed, around 95% were seen once. Specimen: naive CD8+ T cells sorted from blood. This clonotype was obtained from a woman aged 30 to 39 in good health.

The CDR3 is CASSVLGTSDTDTQYF. CDR3 nucleotide sequence: TGTGCCAGCAGTGTCCTCGGGACTAGCGACACAGATACGCAGTATTTT. The chain joins TRBV27 to TRBJ2-3; TRBD2 matches 10 bases. This CDR3 has 16 amino acids. The germline V gene has CDR1 MNHEY and CDR2 SMNVEV (reference sequence). Germline trimming cut 5 bases from V and 2 bases from J; bases unmatched to any gene: 7.